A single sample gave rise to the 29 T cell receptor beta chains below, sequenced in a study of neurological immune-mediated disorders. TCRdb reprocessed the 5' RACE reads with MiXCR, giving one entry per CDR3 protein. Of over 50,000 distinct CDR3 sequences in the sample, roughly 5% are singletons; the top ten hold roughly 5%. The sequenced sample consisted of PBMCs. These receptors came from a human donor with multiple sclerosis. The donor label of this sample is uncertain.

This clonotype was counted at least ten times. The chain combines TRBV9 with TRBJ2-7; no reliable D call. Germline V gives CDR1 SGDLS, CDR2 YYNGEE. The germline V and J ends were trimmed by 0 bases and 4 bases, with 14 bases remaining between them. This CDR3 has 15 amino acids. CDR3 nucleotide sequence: TGTGCCAGCAGCGTAGGGGCAGCCCTTAATTACGAGCAGTACTTC. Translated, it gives CASSVGAALNYEQYF. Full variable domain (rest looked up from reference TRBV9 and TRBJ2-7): DSGVTQTPKHLITATGQRVTLRCSPRSGDLSVYWYQQSLDQGLQFLIQYYNGEERAKGNILERFSAQQFPDLHSELNLSSLELGDSALYFCASSVGAALNYEQYFGPGTRLTVT.

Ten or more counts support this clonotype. DNA for the CDR3: TGCGCCAGCAGCTTATCCGATACGCAGTATTTT. It is translated as CASSLSDTQYF. This sequence joins TRBV5-1 and TRBJ2-3; D unresolved. CDR3 length: 11 amino acids. Germline assignment: CDR1 SGHRS and CDR2 YFSETQ. The V end was cut by 2 bases, the J end by 6 bases, with 4 bases between.

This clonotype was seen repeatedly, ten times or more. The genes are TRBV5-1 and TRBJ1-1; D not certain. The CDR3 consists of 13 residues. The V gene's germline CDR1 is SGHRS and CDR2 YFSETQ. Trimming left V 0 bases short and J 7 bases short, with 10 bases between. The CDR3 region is CASSLVPAGEAFF. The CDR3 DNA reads TGCGCCAGCAGCTTGGTCCCTGCCGGTGAAGCTTTCTTT.

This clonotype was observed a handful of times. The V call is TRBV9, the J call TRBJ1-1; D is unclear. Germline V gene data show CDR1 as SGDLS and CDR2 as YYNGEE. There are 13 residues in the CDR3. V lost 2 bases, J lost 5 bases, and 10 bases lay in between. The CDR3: CASSVRSKTEAFF. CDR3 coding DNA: TGTGCCAGCAGCGTCCGATCGAAAACTGAAGCTTTCTTT.

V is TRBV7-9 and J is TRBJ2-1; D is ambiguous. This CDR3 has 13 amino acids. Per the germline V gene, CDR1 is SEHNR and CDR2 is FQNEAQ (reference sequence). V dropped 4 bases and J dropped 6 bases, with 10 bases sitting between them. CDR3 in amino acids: CASSSVGLNEQFF. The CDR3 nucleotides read TGTGCCAGCAGCTCGGTAGGTCTCAATGAGCAGTTCTTC.

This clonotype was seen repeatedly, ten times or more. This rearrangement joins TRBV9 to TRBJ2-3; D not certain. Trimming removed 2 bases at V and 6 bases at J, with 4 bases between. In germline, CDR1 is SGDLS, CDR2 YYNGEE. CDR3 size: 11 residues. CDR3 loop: CASSVGDTQYF. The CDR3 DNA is TGTGCCAGCAGCGTTGGGGATACGCAGTATTTT.

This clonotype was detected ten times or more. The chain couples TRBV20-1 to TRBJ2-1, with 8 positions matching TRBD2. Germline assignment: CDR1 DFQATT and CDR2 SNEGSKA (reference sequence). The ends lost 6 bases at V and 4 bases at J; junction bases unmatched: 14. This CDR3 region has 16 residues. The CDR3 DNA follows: TGCAGTGCCCCAAACCCAAGCGGGGGCGCTTACAATGAGCAGTTCTTC. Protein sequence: CSAPNPSGGAYNEQFF.

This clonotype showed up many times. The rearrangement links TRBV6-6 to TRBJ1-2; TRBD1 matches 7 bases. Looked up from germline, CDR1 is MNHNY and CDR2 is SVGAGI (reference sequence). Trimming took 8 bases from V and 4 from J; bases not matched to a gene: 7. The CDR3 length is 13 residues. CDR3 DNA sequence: TGTGCCAGCCGGGACAGCTCTTCCTATGGCTACACCTTC. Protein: CASRDSSSYGYTF.

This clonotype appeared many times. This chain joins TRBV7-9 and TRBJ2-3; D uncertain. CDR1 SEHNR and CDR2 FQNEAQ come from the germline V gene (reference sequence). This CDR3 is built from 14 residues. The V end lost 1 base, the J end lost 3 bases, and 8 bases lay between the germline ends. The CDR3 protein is CASSLEARTDTQYF. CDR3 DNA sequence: TGTGCCAGCAGCTTAGAGGCCCGGACAGATACGCAGTATTTT.

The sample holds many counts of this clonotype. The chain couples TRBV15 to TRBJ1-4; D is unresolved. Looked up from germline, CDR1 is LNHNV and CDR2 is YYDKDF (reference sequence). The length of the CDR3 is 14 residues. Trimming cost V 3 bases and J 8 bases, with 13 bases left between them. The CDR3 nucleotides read TGTGCCACCAGCAGGTCCTTCGATGTGGAAAAACTGTTTTTT. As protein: CATSRSFDVEKLFF. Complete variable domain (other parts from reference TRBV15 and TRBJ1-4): DAMVIQNPRYQVTQFGKPVTLSCSQTLNHNVMYWYQQKSSQAPKLLFHYYDKDFNNEADTPDNFQSRRPNTSFCFLDIRSPGLGDTAMYLCATSRSFDVEKLFFGSGTQLSVL.

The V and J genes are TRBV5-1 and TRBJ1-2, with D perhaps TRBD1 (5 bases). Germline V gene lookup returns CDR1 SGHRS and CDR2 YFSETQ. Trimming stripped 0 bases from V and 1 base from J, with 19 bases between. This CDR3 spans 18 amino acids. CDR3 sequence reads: CASSLGSGRSDFNYGYTF. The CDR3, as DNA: TGCGCCAGCAGCTTGGGATCAGGGCGATCCGACTTTAACTATGGCTACACCTTC.

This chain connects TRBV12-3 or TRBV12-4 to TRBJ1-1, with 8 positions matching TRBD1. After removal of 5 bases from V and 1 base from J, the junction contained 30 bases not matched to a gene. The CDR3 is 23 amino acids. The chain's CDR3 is CASSPPRDRWVVATLNQNTEAFF. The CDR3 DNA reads TGTGCCAGCAGTCCACCCCGGGACAGGTGGGTGGTAGCGACTTTAAATCAGAACACTGAAGCTTTCTTT.

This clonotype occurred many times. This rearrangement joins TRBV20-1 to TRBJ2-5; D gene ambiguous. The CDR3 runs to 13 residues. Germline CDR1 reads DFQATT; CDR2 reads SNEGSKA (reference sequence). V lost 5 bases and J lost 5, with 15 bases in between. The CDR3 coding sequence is TGCAGTGCTGTCGACGGACCCCGGGAGACCCAGTACTTC. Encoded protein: CSAVDGPRETQYF.

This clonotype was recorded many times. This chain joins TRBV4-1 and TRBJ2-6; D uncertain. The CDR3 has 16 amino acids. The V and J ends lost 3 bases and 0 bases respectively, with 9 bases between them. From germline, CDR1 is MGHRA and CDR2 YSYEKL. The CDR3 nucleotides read TGCGCCAGCAGCCAGTACCGATCCTCTGGGGCCAACGTCCTGACTTTC. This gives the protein CASSQYRSSGANVLTF.

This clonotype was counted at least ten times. CDR3 sequence reads: CASSLGVNTGELFF. CDR3 in DNA: TGTGCCAGCAGCCTGGGGGTCAACACCGGGGAGCTGTTTTTT. This sequence joins TRBV3-1 and TRBJ2-2, with D perhaps being TRBD1 or TRBD2 (5 bases each). Germline values: CDR1 LGHDT, CDR2 YNNKEL (reference sequence). The CDR3 totals 14 residues. Trimming left V 4 bases short and J 2 bases short, with 8 bases between.

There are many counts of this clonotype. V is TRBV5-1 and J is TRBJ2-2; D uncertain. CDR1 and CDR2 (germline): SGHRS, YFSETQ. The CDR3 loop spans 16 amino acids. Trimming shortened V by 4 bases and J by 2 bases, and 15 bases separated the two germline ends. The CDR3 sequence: CASSPQVQINTGELFF. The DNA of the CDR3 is TGCGCCAGCAGCCCACAAGTTCAGATTAACACCGGGGAGCTGTTTTTT.

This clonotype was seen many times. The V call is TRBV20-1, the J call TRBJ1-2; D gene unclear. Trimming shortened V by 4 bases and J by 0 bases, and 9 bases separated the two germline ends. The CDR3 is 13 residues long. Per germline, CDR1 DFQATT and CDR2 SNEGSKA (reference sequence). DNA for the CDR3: TGCAGTGCTATTCTGCCGACTAACTATGGCTACACCTTC. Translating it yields CSAILPTNYGYTF.

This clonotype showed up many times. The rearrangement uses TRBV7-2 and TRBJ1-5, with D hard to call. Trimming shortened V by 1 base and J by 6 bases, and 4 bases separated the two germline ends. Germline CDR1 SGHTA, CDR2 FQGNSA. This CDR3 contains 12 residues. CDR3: CASSLVRQPQHF. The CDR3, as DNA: TGTGCCAGCAGCTTAGTTCGTCAGCCCCAGCATTTT.

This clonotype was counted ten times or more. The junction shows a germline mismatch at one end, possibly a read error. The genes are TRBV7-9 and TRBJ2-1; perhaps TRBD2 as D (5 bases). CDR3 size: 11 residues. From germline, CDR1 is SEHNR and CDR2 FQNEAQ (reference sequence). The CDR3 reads CASNLRDPQFF. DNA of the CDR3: TGTGCCAGCAACTTACGGGATCCGCAGTTCTTC.

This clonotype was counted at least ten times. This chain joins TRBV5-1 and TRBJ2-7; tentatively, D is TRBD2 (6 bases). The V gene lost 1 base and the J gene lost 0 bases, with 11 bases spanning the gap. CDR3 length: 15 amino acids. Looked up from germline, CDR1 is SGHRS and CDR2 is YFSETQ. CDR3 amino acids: CASSLTQDYSYEQYF. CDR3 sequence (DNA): TGCGCCAGCAGCTTGACCCAGGACTACTCCTACGAGCAGTACTTC.

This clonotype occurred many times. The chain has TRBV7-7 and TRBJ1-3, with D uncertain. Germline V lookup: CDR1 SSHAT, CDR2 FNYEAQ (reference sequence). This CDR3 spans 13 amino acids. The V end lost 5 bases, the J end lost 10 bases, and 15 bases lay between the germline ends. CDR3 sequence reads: CASSPATGGTIYF. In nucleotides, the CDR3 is TGTGCCAGCAGCCCTGCGACTGGAGGGACCATATATTTT.

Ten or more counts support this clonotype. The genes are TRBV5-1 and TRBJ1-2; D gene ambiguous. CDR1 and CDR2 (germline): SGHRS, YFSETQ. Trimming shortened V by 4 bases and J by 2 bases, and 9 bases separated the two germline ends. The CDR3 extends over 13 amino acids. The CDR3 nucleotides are TGCGCCAGCAGCGAGAAGTGCAACTATGGCTACACCTTC. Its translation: CASSEKCNYGYTF.

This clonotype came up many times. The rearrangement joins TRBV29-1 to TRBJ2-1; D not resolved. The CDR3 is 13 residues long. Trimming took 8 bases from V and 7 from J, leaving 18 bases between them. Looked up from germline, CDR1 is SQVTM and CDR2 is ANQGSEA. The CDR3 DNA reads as TGCAGCCTCCGCAAGCTTCTTACAAATGAGCAGTTCTTC. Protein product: CSLRKLLTNEQFF.

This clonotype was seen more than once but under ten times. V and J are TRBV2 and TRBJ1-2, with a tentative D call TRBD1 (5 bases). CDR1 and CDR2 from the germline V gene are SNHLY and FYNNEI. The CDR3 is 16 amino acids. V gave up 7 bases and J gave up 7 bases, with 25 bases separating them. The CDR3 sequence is CASKYPRVLGDPGYTF. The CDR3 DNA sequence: TGTGCCAGCAAATACCCTAGGGTTCTAGGGGACCCTGGCTACACCTTC.

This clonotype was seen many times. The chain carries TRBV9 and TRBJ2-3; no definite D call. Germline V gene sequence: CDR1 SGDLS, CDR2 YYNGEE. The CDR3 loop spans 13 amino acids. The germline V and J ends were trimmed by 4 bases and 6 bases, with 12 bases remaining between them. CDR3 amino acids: CASSLRPGDTQYF. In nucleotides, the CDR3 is TGTGCCAGCAGCTTACGACCGGGCGATACGCAGTATTTT.

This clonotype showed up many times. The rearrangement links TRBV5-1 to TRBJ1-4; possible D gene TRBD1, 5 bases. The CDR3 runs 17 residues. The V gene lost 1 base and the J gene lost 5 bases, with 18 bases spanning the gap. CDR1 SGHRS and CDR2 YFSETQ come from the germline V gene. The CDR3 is CASSLLGEPSNNEKLFF. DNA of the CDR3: TGCGCCAGCAGCTTGTTAGGGGAGCCTTCTAACAATGAAAAACTGTTTTTT.

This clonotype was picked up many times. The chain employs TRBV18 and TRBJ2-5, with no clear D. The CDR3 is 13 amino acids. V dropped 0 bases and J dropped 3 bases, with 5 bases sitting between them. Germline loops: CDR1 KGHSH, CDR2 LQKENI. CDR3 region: CASSPPAKETQYF. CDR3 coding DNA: TGTGCCAGCTCACCACCGGCAAAAGAGACCCAGTACTTC.

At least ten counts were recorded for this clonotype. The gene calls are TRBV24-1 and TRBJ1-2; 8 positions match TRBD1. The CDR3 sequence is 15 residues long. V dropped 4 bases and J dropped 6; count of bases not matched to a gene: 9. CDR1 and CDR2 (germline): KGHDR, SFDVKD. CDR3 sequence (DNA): TGTGCCACCAGTGACCCGGCGACAGGGGAGGATGGCTACACCTTC. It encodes CATSDPATGEDGYTF.

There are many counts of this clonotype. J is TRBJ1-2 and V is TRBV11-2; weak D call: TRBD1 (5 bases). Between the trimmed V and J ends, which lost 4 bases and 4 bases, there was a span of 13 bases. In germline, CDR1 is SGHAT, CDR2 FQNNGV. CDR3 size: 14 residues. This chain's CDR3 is CASSSWDSSYGYTF. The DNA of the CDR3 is TGTGCCAGCAGCTCCTGGGACTCCTCCTATGGCTACACCTTC.